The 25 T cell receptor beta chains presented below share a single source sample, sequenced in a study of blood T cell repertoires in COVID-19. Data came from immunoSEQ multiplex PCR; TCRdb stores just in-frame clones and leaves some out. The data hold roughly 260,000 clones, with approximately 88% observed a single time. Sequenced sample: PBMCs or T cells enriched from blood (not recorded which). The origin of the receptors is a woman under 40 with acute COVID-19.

Here the CDR3 reads CASSSYSTGELFF. CDR3 nucleotide sequence: TGCGCCAGCAGTTCTTATTCGACCGGGGAGCTGTTTTTT. This chain joins TRBV10-1 and TRBJ2-2, with unresolved D. There are 13 residues in the CDR3. Trimming took 5 bases from V and 5 from J, leaving 9 bases between them. CDR1 and CDR2 (germline): WNHNN, SYGVQD (reference sequence).

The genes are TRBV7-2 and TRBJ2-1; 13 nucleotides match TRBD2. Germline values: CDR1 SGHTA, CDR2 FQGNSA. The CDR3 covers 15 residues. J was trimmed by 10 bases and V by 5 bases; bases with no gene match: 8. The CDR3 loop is CASSATSGGALEQFF. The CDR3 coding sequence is TGTGCCAGCAGCGCAACTAGCGGGGGGGCCTTGGAGCAGTTCTTC.

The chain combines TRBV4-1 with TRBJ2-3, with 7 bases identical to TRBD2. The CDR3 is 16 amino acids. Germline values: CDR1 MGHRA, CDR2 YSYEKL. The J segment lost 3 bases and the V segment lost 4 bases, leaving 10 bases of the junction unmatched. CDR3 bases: TGCGCCAGCAGCCCTGGGGGGTCCGGGGGGACAGATACGCAGTATTTT. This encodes CASSPGGSGGTDTQYF.

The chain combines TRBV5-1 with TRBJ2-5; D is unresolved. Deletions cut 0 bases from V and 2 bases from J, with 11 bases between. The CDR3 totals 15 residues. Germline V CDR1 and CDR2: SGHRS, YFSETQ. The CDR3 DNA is TGCGCCAGCAGCTTGGGAATCACAGCTCAAGAGACCCAGTACTTC. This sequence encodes CASSLGITAQETQYF.

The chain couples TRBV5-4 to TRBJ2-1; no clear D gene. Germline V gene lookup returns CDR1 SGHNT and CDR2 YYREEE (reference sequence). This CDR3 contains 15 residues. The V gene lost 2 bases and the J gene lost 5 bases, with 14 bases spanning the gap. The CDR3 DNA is TGTGCCAGCAGCTTTCCCGGGTCTGGAGACAATGAGCAGTTCTTC. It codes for CASSFPGSGDNEQFF.

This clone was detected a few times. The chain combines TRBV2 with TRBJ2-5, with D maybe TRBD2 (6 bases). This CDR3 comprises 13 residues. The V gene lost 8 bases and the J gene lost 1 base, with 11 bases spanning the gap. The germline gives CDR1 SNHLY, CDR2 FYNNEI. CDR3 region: CASVAGRQETQYF. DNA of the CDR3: TGTGCCAGCGTGGCGGGACGCCAAGAGACCCAGTACTTC.

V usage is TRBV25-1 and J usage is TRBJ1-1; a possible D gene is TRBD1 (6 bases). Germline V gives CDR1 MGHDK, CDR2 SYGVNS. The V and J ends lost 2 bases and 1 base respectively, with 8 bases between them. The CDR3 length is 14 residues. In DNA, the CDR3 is TGTGCCAGCAGTGAACAGACAGGGAACACTGAAGCTTTCTTT. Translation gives CASSEQTGNTEAFF.

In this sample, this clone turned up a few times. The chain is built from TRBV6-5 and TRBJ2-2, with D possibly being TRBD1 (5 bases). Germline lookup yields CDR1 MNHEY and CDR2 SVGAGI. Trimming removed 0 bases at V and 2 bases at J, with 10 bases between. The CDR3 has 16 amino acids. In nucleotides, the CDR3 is TGTGCCAGCAGTTACTCGATGGGGCCCAACACCGGGGAGCTGTTTTTT. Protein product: CASSYSMGPNTGELFF.

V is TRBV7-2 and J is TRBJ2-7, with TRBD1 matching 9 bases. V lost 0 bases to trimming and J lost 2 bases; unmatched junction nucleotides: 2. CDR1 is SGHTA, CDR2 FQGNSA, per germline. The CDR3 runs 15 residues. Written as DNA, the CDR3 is TGTGCCAGCAGCTTAGCCCGGACAGGGGCCTACGAGCAGTACTTC. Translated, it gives CASSLARTGAYEQYF.

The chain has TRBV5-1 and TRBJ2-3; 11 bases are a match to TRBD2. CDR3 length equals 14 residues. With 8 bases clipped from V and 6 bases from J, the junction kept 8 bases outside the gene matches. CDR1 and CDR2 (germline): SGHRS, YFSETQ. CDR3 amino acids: CASGGLADGDTQYF. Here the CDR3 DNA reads TGCGCCAGTGGGGGACTAGCGGACGGGGATACGCAGTATTTT.

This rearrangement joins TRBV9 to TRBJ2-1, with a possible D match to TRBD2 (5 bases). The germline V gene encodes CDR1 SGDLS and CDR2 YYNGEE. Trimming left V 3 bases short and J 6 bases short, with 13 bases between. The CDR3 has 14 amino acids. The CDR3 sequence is CASSARGLTNEQFF. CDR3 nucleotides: TGTGCCAGCAGCGCCCGTGGACTGACCAATGAGCAGTTCTTC.

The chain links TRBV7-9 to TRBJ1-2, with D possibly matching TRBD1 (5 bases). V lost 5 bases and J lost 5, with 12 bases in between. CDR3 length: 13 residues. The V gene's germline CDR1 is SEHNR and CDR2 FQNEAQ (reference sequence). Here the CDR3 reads CASSPRQLYGYTF. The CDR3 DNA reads TGTGCCAGCAGCCCCCGACAGCTATATGGCTACACCTTC.

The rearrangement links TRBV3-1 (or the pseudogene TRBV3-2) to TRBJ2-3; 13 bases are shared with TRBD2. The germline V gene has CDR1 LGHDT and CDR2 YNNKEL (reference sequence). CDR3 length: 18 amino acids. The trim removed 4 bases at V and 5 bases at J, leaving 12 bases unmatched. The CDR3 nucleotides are TGTGCCAGCAGCCTTGGACTAGCGGGGGATGGGGCAGGAGATACGCAGTATTTT. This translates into CASSLGLAGDGAGDTQYF.

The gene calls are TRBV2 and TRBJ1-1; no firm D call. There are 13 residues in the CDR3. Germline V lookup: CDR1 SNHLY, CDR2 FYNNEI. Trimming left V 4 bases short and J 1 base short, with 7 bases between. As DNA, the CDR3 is TGTGCCAGCAGTGTGGGCCCGAACACTGAAGCTTTCTTT. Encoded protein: CASSVGPNTEAFF.

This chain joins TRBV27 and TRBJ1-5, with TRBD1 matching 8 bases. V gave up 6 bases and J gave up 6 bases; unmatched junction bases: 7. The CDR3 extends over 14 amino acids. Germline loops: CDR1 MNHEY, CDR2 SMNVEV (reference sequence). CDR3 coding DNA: TGTGCCAGCAGCCCCGGACAGGGAGGTCAGCCCCAGCATTTT. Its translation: CASSPGQGGQPQHF.

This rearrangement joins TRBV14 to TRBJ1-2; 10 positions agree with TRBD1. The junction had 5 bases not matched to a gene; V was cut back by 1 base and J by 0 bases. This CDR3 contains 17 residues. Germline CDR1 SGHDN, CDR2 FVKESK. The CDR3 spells CASSQGDRGEANYGYTF. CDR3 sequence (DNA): TGTGCCAGCAGCCAAGGGGACAGGGGCGAAGCTAACTATGGCTACACCTTC.

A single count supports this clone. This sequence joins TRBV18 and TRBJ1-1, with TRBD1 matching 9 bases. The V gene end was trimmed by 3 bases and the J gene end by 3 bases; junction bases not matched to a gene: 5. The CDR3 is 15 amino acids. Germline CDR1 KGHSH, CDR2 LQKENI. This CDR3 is CASSPFRTGDTEAFF. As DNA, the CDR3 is TGTGCCAGCTCACCTTTCCGGACAGGGGACACTGAAGCTTTCTTT.

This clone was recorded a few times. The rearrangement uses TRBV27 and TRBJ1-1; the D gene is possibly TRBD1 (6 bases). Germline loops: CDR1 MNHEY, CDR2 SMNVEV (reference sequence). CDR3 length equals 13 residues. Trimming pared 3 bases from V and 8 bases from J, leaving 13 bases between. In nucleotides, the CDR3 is TGTGCCAGCAGTTTGACCCTGGGGGCCGAAGCTTTCTTT. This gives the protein CASSLTLGAEAFF.

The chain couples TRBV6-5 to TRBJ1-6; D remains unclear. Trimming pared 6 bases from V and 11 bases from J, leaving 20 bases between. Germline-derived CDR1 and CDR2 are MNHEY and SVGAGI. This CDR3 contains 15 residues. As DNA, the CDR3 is TGTGCCAGCAGCCGCCTGGGTGGCCGGGGTGCACCCCTCCACTTT. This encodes CASSRLGGRGAPLHF.

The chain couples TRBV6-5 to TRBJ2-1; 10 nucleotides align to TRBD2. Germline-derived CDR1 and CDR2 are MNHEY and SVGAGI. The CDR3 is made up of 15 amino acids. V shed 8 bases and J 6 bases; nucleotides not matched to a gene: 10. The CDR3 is CASLPRASGGNEQFF. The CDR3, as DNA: TGTGCCAGCTTACCTAGGGCTAGCGGGGGCAATGAGCAGTTCTTC.

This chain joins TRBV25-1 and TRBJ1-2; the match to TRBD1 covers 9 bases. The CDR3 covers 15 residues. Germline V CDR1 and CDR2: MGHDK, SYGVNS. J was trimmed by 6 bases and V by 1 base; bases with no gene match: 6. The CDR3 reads CASSEFWTGVHGYTF. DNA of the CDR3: TGTGCCAGCAGTGAATTTTGGACAGGGGTCCATGGCTACACCTTC.

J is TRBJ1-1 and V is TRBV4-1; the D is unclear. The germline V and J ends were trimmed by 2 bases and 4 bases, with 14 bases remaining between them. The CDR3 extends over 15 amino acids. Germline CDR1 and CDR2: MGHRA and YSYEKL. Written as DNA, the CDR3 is TGCGCCAGCAGCCAAAAGGAGGAGGATTCCACTGAAGCTTTCTTT. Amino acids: CASSQKEEDSTEAFF.

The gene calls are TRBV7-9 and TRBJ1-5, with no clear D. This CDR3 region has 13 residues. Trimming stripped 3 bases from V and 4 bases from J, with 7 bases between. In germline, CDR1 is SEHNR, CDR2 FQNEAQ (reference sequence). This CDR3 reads CASSFIVNQPQHF. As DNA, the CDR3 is TGTGCCAGCAGCTTTATAGTGAATCAGCCCCAGCATTTT.

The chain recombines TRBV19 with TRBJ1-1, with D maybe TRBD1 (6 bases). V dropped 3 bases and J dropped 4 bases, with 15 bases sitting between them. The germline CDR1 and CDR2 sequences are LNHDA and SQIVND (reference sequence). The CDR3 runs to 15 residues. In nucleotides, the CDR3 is TGTGCCAGTAGTATGAAGGCAGGGGTGGTCACTGAAGCTTTCTTT. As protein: CASSMKAGVVTEAFF.

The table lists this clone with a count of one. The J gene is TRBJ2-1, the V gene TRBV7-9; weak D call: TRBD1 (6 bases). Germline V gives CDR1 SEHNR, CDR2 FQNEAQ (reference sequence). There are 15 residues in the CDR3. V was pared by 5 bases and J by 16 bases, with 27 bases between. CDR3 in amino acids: CASSIGQNINLVRFF. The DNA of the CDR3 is TGTGCCAGCAGCATAGGACAGAACATAAACCTGGTACGATTCTTC.